This T cell receptor beta chain was profiled in a study of blood T cell repertoires in COVID-19 (dated by TCRdb to 2020 to 2022). About the study as a whole: The collaborator samples originated in the United States, Italy and Spain and spanned the acute and convalescent phases of COVID-19. Subjects who had been exposed to COVID-19, were actively infected with it, or had recovered from it provided the deeply sampled blood TCRbeta repertoires that made up the dataset. Where available, HLA class I and class II types were obtained from metadata supplied by the sample provider rather than from assay-based typing. The material from the prospective study consisted of cDNA or gDNA derived from T cells, B-cell-depleted T cells, or PBMCs. A freely available public database, intended as a resource for researchers studying the immune response to SARS-CoV-2, is where the repertoires were released. A de-identified subject ID, COVID-19 status, age in years and sex were almost always included in the sample metadata. The samples were drawn from two sources: the first 160 participants of the ongoing ImmuneRACE study, and over 950 subjects contributed by 6 global collaborators.

Beyond this particular receptor, the publication reports: The amount of clinical and demographic metadata varied by source and participant and was provided uncurated.

TCRbeta CDR3 regions were amplified from genomic DNA using the immunoSEQ Assay, a bias-controlled multiplex PCR. From the authors' description of their analysis: The number of nucleated cells in each sample was estimated by amplification of reference gene primers within the assay. Sequence reads were collapsed and filtered to measure the absolute abundance of every unique TCRbeta CDR3 rearrangement. For each sample, productive Simpson clonality was calculated as the square root of Simpson's diversity index over productive rearrangements. TCRdb limited this immuneACCESS table to in-frame rearrangements with V and J called. A share of clones is missing; checked studies link under half to unresolved V genes, and the rest is unexplained. V and J calls and clone size follow that table, whereas D and trimming were derived from the DNA. This sample comprises approximately 190,000 clones, around nine tenths of them detected only once. 5% to 7.5% of the sample goes to the ten largest clones.

Points on this clone: Its binding antigen is unknown. The record has no base qualities; no much larger clone is one base away.

Another Seattle source contributed samples from volunteer blood donors who had recovered from COVID-19. The collaborating institutions used their own protocols to collect whole blood in K2EDTA tubes. For TCRbeta analysis, collaborator samples were shipped as frozen whole blood, as isolated PBMCs, or as DNA extracted from either sample type. The TCR comes from a woman in her forties who had recovered from COVID-19. The sample comprised peripheral blood.

CDR3 loop: CASSLLEISYEQYF. In nucleotides, the sequence is TGTGCCAGCAGCTTATTGGAGATTTCCTACGAGCAGTACTTC. This chain is built from TRBV7-2 and TRBJ2-7, with the identity of the D gene unclear. Cut back by 2 bases and 1 base, the V and J ends lie 9 bases apart. Including cysteine and phenylalanine, the CDR3 has 14 amino acids. Solely the CDR3 DNA is kept, with 42 bases framed from the first base. CDR1 SGHTA and CDR2 FQGNSA are derived from the germline V gene.